The 11 T cell receptor beta chains reported below all come from one sample, sequenced in a study of tissue T cells after allogeneic stem cell transplantation. Profiling relied on immunoSEQ multiplex PCR, and the TCRdb table lists in-frame clones only, not all of them. The table lists 48,000 or so clones, 65% to 80% of them singletons, with 0.7% in the top ten. Source material: sorted cells pooled from one or two spleens. The origin of the receptors is a pool of C57BL/6 mice in good health.

In regard to this clone: The gene names here belong to mouse. The read ends 1 residue early relative to the CDR3; the germline J gene fills the gap. The J gene is TRBJ1-2, the V gene TRBV26, with a possible D match to TRBD1 (6 bases). The CDR3 is 12 amino acids. CDR1 is KGHPV, CDR2 FQNQEV, per germline (reference sequence). The V end lost 5 bases, the J end lost 5 bases, and 9 bases lay between the germline ends. CDR3 loop: CASSFRGSDYTF. The covered CDR3 bases are TGTGCCAGCAGTTTCAGGGGATCCGACTACACC.

Concerning this clone itself: Germline and genes: mouse. The CDR3 end falls 1 residue outside the read, so it is completed with the germline J gene. The chain uses TRBV13-2 and TRBJ2-4; 8 bases are shared with TRBD2. This CDR3 has 13 amino acids. Germline loops: CDR1 NNHNN, CDR2 SYGAGS (reference sequence). The junction had 4 bases not matched to a gene; V was cut back by 5 bases and J by 5 bases. Partial CDR3 DNA: TGTGCCAGCGGCCCCACTGGGGGAAACACCTTGTAC. It specifies CASGPTGGNTLY. In full, the CDR3 reads CASGPTGGNTLYF.

In the case of this clone: Mouse germline and gene names are used. The read terminates 1 residue before the CDR3 end, so the remaining end is supplied by the germline J gene. The V gene is TRBV5, the J gene TRBJ2-7; 11 bases line up with TRBD2. After removal of 0 bases from V and 4 bases from J, the junction contained 2 bases not matched to a gene. Germline V CDR1 and CDR2: LGHNA, YNLKQL (reference sequence). This CDR3 comprises 15 residues. The sequenced CDR3 bases are TGTGCCAGCAGCCAAGATTGGGACTGGGGGTATGAACAGTAC. Amino acids: CASSQDWDWGYEQY. The entire CDR3 is CASSQDWDWGYEQYF.

Points on this clone: The listed genes are named as in mouse. The CDR3 bases that were read are TGTGCCAGCGGGGTGGGTCAAAACACCTTGTAC. Its translation: CASGVGQNTLY. The whole CDR3 reads CASGVGQNTLYF. The chain is built from TRBV14 and TRBJ2-4; D not resolved. The read ends 1 residue early relative to the CDR3; the germline J gene fills the gap. Germline V gives CDR1 SGHDT, CDR2 FRDEAV. The CDR3 extends over 12 amino acids. The germline V and J ends were trimmed by 7 bases and 1 base, with 7 bases remaining between them.

Turning to this clone: The gene symbols are mouse symbols. The observed sequence ends 1 residue before the CDR3 terminus, with the missing tail filled in from the germline J gene. The chain joins TRBV13-1 to TRBJ2-4, with D hard to call. The V end was cut by 5 bases, the J end by 0 bases, with 10 bases between. Looked up from germline, CDR1 is NSHNY and CDR2 is SYGAGN. This CDR3 region has 14 residues. Incomplete CDR3 DNA: TGTGCCAGCAGCGAGGACGGTAGTCAAAACACCTTGTAC. This translates into CASSEDGSQNTLY. The complete CDR3 protein is CASSEDGSQNTLYF.

Remarks on this clone: Any gene name here is a mouse gene name. With the read ending 1 residue before the CDR3 end, the germline J gene is used to fill in that end. The chain combines TRBV26 with TRBJ2-7, with TRBD2 matching 12 bases. The CDR3 totals 14 residues. Germline-derived CDR1 and CDR2 are KGHPV and FQNQEV (reference sequence). V shed 3 bases and J 7 bases; nucleotides not matched to a gene: 4. Incomplete CDR3 DNA: TGTGCCAGCAGTCTCGACTGGGGGGGCGGAGAACAGTAC. Amino acid sequence: CASSLDWGGGEQY. The entire CDR3 sequence reads CASSLDWGGGEQYF.

A word on this clone: The genes and germline here are from mouse. The missing CDR3 end, 1 residue past where the read stops, is filled in from the germline J gene. J is TRBJ2-4 and V is TRBV13-2; D call uncertain. Trimming left V 1 base short and J 6 bases short, with 0 bases between. The CDR3 covers 10 residues. CDR1 and CDR2 from the germline V gene are NNHNN and SYGAGS (reference sequence). The covered CDR3 bases are TGTGCCAGCGGTGATAACACCTTGTAC. Its protein product is CASGDNTLY. The CDR3 in full is CASGDNTLYF.

With regard to this clone: Gene names and germline refer to mouse. The CDR3 end falls 1 residue outside the read, so it is completed with the germline J gene. The V and J genes are TRBV3 and TRBJ2-5, with 7 bases fitting TRBD1. Germline trimming cut 4 bases from V and 0 bases from J; bases unmatched to any gene: 1. The germline V gene encodes CDR1 SNHLY and CDR2 FYNGKV (reference sequence). The CDR3 has 14 residues. The CDR3 loop reads CASSSQGNQDTQYF. Partial CDR3 DNA: TGTGCCAGCAGCTCACAGGGGAACCAAGACACCCAGTAC.

In the case of this clone: Mouse gene names and germline throughout. The read terminates 1 residue ahead of where the CDR3 ends, so the germline J gene completes it. The chain is built from TRBV3 and TRBJ1-4, with a possible D match to TRBD1 (5 bases). V dropped 5 bases and J dropped 3 bases, with 13 bases sitting between them. Germline CDR1 SNHLY, CDR2 FYNGKV (reference sequence). This CDR3 region has 15 residues. The CDR3 bases that were read are TGTGCCAGCAGCCCTCAGGGAGGGCCCAACGAAAGATTATTT. This codes for CASSPQGGPNERLF. The entire CDR3 protein reads CASSPQGGPNERLFF.

In the case of this clone: The gene symbols are mouse symbols. The CDR3 end lies 1 residue beyond the end of the read and is filled in from the germline J gene. The J gene is TRBJ1-1, the V gene TRBV16, with TRBD1 matching over 8 bases. CDR1 is SGHSA, CDR2 FRNQAP, per germline. V lost 5 bases to trimming and J lost 0 bases; unmatched junction nucleotides: 8. The CDR3 is made up of 16 amino acids. CDR3 residues: CASSLPPGQANTEVFF. The sequenced CDR3 bases are TGTGCAAGCAGCCTCCCACCGGGACAGGCAAACACAGAAGTCTTC.

About this clone itself: Gene names are mouse gene names. The sequenced fragment ends 1 residue before the CDR3 boundary, so the rest is inferred from the germline J gene. The chain recombines TRBV13-2 with TRBJ2-7, with 12 bases aligning to TRBD1. CDR3 size: 13 residues. Germline lookup yields CDR1 NNHNN and CDR2 SYGAGS (reference sequence). Trimming cost V 7 bases and J 6 bases; bases outside gene matches: 5. This CDR3 reads CASRGTGGFEQYF. The DNA read from the CDR3 is TGTGCCAGCAGAGGGACAGGGGGCTTTGAACAGTAC.